Here is one TCR beta chain with its context. Its matching antigen is unknown. Looked up from germline, CDR1 is LGHNA and CDR2 is YNFKEQ. Trimming removed 4 bases at V and 0 bases at J, with 10 bases between. There are 15 residues in the CDR3. These data belong to a study of Ad26.COV2.S vaccination and SARS-CoV-2 variants. This table comes from immunoSEQ multiplex PCR, and its TCRdb copy is limited to in-frame clones, with some not included. The sample lists 360,000 or so clones, about nine tenths occurring once. Sample treatment: around 19 received Ad26.COV2.S at low or high dose, single or two shots; 5 received placebo; per-sample allocation not given. Sampling took place 63 days after the first vaccine or placebo injection. Ad26.COV2.S expressed prefusion-stabilized spike from the original Wuhan strain. Study results and limitations: There was reportedly substantial breadth in spike-specific CD8+ and CD4+ T cell responses after vaccination. TCR breadth and depth estimates may have understated total T cell responses.

This sequence was found in a person between 18 and 65 years old who received the Ad26.COV2.S COVID-19 vaccine or a placebo. The sequences come from peripheral blood, collected in a trial of Ad26.COV2.S vaccine versus placebo. The chain carries TRBV4-2 and TRBJ2-1; D is uncertain. CDR3 loop: CASSPVADSYNEQFF. The CDR3 DNA sequence: TGTGCCAGCAGCCCTGTCGCGGACTCCTACAATGAGCAGTTCTTC.